This T cell receptor beta chain was recorded in a study of T cell changes during pregnancy in multiple sclerosis. Sequenced by immunoSEQ multiplex PCR; TCRdb stores in-frame clones only, minus some. The sample lists about 77,000 clones; 70% to 90% were seen once. The sequenced sample was peripheral blood, obtained before pregnancy. The receptor's source is a female donor with multiple sclerosis, enrolled in a pregnancy study.

Here the CDR3 reads CSAITTEAFF. Here the CDR3 DNA reads TGCAGTGCTATAACAACTGAAGCTTTCTTT. The rearrangement uses TRBV20-1 and TRBJ1-1; D not resolved. Germline V gene lookup returns CDR1 DFQATT and CDR2 SNEGSKA (reference sequence). The CDR3 covers 10 residues. Trimming stripped 4 bases from V and 5 bases from J, with 5 bases between.